Presented here are 2 T cell receptor beta chains from one specimen sequenced in a study of breast tumors, draining lymph nodes, adjacent tissues. TCRdb ran MiXCR on the multiplex PCR reads and lists one entry per CDR3 protein. Here the sample spans 200,000 to 300,000 distinct CDR3 sequences, around 30% being singletons. Axillary draining lymph nodes of breast cancer patients supplied the node samples. Material: axillary lymph node tissue. All receptors come from a female donor with breast cancer. Some clones in this sample may be carry-over from other donors' samples.

In its sample, this clonotype was seen many times. V usage is TRBV20-1 and J usage is TRBJ2-5; TRBD2 aligns across 12 bases. The V segment lost 0 bases and the J segment 5 bases; nucleotides outside the gene matches: 4. This CDR3 region has 15 residues. Germline V gene lookup returns CDR1 DFQATT and CDR2 SNEGSKA (reference sequence). The CDR3 bases are TGCAGTGCTAGAGATTGGACTAGCGGGAAGGAGACCCAGTACTTC. Residues: CSARDWTSGKETQYF.

The sample holds one count of this clonotype. This sequence may be a read error, since a much larger clone differs from it by one base. J is TRBJ2-1 and V is TRBV10-3; 10 bases fit TRBD2. Germline V gene lookup returns CDR1 ENHRY and CDR2 SYGVKD. The CDR3 is made up of 16 amino acids. The CDR3, as DNA: TGTACCAGCAGTTACTCGTCGGCTAGCGGGAGCAATGAGCAGCTCTTC. Its translation is CTSSYSSASGSNEQLF.